The source of this T cell receptor beta chain is a study of glioma-infiltrating T cells after dendritic cell vaccination. Study context: Patients received autologous tumor lysate-pulsed dendritic cell vaccination between about 2003 and 2013. Study results and caveats: Patients with more pretreatment TILs had longer time to progression and survival.

This clone was seen more than once but under ten times. What it binds is unknown. The PCR used 60 V beta and 13 J beta primers. Data came from immunoSEQ multiplex PCR; TCRdb stores just in-frame clones and leaves some out. The top ten hold under 3% of the sample, which has about 90,000 clones, approximately 87% seen once. Looked up from germline, CDR1 is SGHRS and CDR2 is YFSETQ. The CDR3 has 16 residues. After removal of 4 bases from V and 7 bases from J, the junction contained 15 bases not matched to a gene. The sequenced sample was blood, obtained before dendritic cell vaccination. The receptor comes from a human donor with glioblastoma. The chain recombines TRBV5-1 with TRBJ2-5, with 8 bases fitting TRBD1. The CDR3: CASSLLGQVGPRTQYF. The CDR3 DNA reads TGCGCCAGCAGCCTCCTGGGACAGGTTGGGCCAAGGACCCAGTACTTC.